This T cell receptor beta chain was obtained from a study of T cells in Graves' hyperthyroidism and ophthalmopathy. Researchers took RNA transcripts and amplified the TCR beta CDR3 regions from them. Carried out on the TCR CDR3, a first-round RT-PCR used the HTBI primer set. In TCRdb, the multiplex PCR reads were re-called with MiXCR into one record per CDR3 protein. The repertoire holds around 800,000 distinct CDR3 sequences, with around 39% as singletons. With 5 bases clipped from V and 0 bases from J, the junction kept 5 bases outside the gene matches. The CDR3 sequence is 15 residues long. From germline, CDR1 is SGHAT and CDR2 FQNNGV. Orbital computed tomography and thyroid ultrasound, together with serum TRAb and thyroxine and clinical symptoms, were used for diagnoses.

Sequenced sample: blood. This sequence originates from a man aged 18 to 30 with Graves' hyperthyroidism. The chain carries TRBV11-2 and TRBJ2-5, with 8 nucleotides matching TRBD1. The DNA for the CDR3 is TGTGCCAGCAGCACCCCGGGACAGGACCAAGAGACCCAGTACTTC. This translates into CASSTPGQDQETQYF.